This passage covers 26 T cell receptor beta chains from one sample sequenced in a study of cytomegalovirus exposure and HLA in healthy donors. PCR involved 60 Vbeta and 13 Jbeta primers. Sequencing used immunoSEQ multiplex PCR; TCRdb keeps in-frame clones, though not all of them. The table has about 160,000 clones, 70% to 80% seen once. Sequencing was carried out using PBMCs. The receptors stem from a man aged 40-50 years in good health and CMV-seronegative.

J is TRBJ1-1 and V is TRBV5-4; D is unresolved. The CDR3 loop spans 14 amino acids. Trimming removed 0 bases at V and 1 base at J, with 7 bases between. Germline V CDR1 and CDR2: SGHNT, YYREEE (reference sequence). CDR3 nucleotides: TGTGCCAGCAGCTTGGCCGGGAGGAACACTGAAGCTTTCTTT. Its translation is CASSLAGRNTEAFF.

This clone was detected only once. V and J are TRBV15 and TRBJ1-5; D gene uncertain. This CDR3 comprises 14 residues. Trimming shortened V by 4 bases and J by 4 bases, and 11 bases separated the two germline ends. CDR1 is LNHNV and CDR2 is YYDKDF in the germline V gene (reference sequence). DNA for the CDR3: TGTGCCACCAGCAACGGTGGAGTGAATCAGCCCCAGCATTTT. It codes for CATSNGGVNQPQHF.

The chain employs TRBV2 and TRBJ1-2; 8 bases map to TRBD1. V was clipped by 6 bases and J by 8 bases; unmatched bases: 11. Germline V CDR1 and CDR2: SNHLY, FYNNEI. The CDR3 has 14 residues. The CDR3 nucleotides are TGTGCCAGCAGAGCCCGGACAGGGCAAGGGGGCTACACCTTC. As protein: CASRARTGQGGYTF.

The genes are TRBV7-2 and TRBJ2-7; D not resolved. The germline V gene encodes CDR1 SGHTA and CDR2 FQGNSA. V lost 0 bases to trimming and J lost 6 bases, with 6 bases between them. The CDR3 has 12 amino acids. As DNA, the CDR3 is TGTGCCAGCAGCTTAGCCCGTATCGAGCAGTACTTC. It yields the protein CASSLARIEQYF.

The chain uses TRBV19 and TRBJ1-6; D is unclear. The CDR3 runs to 15 residues. Trimming removed 7 bases at V and 2 bases at J, with 12 bases between. The germline V gene has CDR1 LNHDA and CDR2 SQIVND (reference sequence). CDR3 in amino acids: CASTAGRTYNSPLHF. For the CDR3, the DNA is TGTGCCAGTACGGCGGGGAGAACCTATAATTCACCCCTCCACTTT.

This clone has only one observation. The chain joins TRBV2 to TRBJ1-2; 7 nucleotides line up with TRBD1. Germline V CDR1 and CDR2: SNHLY, FYNNEI. There are 14 residues in the CDR3. Trimming cost V 10 bases and J 0 bases; bases outside gene matches: 8. For the CDR3, the DNA is TGTGCCAACTTCCGACAGGGAGCTAACTATGGCTACACCTTC. Encoded protein: CANFRQGANYGYTF.

This chain connects TRBV7-8 to TRBJ1-4, with unresolved D. V was cut by 5 bases and J by 4 bases, with 14 bases left in between. Germline CDR1 and CDR2: SGHVS and FQNEAQ. CDR3 length equals 15 residues. The CDR3 nucleotides are TGTGCCAGCAGCCCTCCAGGTGGTGATAATGAAAAACTGTTTTTT. Amino acid sequence: CASSPPGGDNEKLFF. Full variable domain (rest looked up from reference TRBV7-8 and TRBJ1-4): GAGVSQSPRYKVAKRGQDVALRCDPISGHVSLFWYQQALGQGPEFLTYFQNEAQLDKSGLPSDRFFAERPEGSVSTLKIQRTQQEDSAVYLCASSPPGGDNEKLFFGSGTQLSVL.

This clone was detected a few times. This chain uses TRBV4-2 with TRBJ2-7, with a weak D call TRBD1 (6 bases). The germline gives CDR1 LGHNA, CDR2 YNFKEQ. CDR3 length: 15 residues. With 2 bases removed from V and 3 bases from J, the gap between germline ends came to 14 bases. This CDR3 reads CASSQRDKGDYEQYF. The CDR3 DNA reads TGTGCCAGCAGCCAACGCGACAAGGGGGACTACGAGCAGTACTTC.

This rearrangement joins TRBV7-2 to TRBJ1-2; possibly TRBD1 for D (5 bases). The CDR3 has 17 residues. Germline assignment: CDR1 SGHTA and CDR2 FQGNSA. Trimming removed 2 bases at V and 6 bases at J, with 22 bases between. The CDR3 reads CASSLIPGQTSGDGYTF. The CDR3 nucleotides read TGTGCCAGCAGCTTAATCCCAGGCCAAACTTCGGGGGATGGCTACACCTTC.

DNA of the CDR3: TGTGCCAGCAGCCTTTTGGGGACAGGGGCTACAGATACGCAGTATTTT. Translating it yields CASSLLGTGATDTQYF. The rearrangement uses TRBV5-8 and TRBJ2-3; TRBD1 aligns across 10 bases. With V trimmed by 4 bases and J by 3 bases, 8 bases remained unmatched. The germline gives CDR1 SGHTS, CDR2 YDEGEE. The CDR3 sequence is 16 residues long.

This chain joins TRBV10-3 and TRBJ1-2, with TRBD1 matching over 10 bases. Trimming at V came to 3 bases and at J to 2 bases, leaving 3 bases not matched to a gene. CDR1 and CDR2 (germline): ENHRY, SYGVKD. The CDR3 runs to 15 residues. The CDR3, as DNA: TGTGCCATCAGTGAAGGACAGGGGGTGAACTATGGCTACACCTTC. The encoded protein is CAISEGQGVNYGYTF.

The gene calls are TRBV10-3 and TRBJ2-7; D remains unclear. This CDR3 spans 16 amino acids. The germline CDR1 and CDR2 sequences are ENHRY and SYGVKD. The V end was cut by 0 bases, the J end by 3 bases, with 15 bases between. CDR3 in DNA: TGTGCCATCAGTGAGTCGGCAGGATCCCCCCACTACGAGCAGTACTTC. Translated, it gives CAISESAGSPHYEQYF.

This sequence joins TRBV2 and TRBJ2-3, with 9 positions matching TRBD1. Trimming at V came to 5 bases and at J to 10 bases, leaving 4 bases not matched to a gene. Germline V gene lookup returns CDR1 SNHLY and CDR2 FYNNEI. The CDR3 length is 12 residues. This CDR3 is CASSTDRGSQYF. CDR3 in DNA: TGTGCCAGCAGTACCGACAGGGGGTCGCAGTATTTT.

The V gene is TRBV19, the J gene TRBJ2-2; D is ambiguous. Germline values: CDR1 LNHDA, CDR2 SQIVND (reference sequence). The V end lost 5 bases, the J end lost 1 base, and 8 bases lay between the germline ends. This CDR3 is built from 14 residues. CDR3 nucleotides: TGTGCCAGTAGTCGCGCGGTGAACACCGGGGAGCTGTTTTTT. Amino acid sequence: CASSRAVNTGELFF.

The chain combines TRBV13 with TRBJ1-5; D remains unclear. Germline-derived CDR1 and CDR2 are PRHDT and FYEKMQ (reference sequence). This CDR3 region has 14 residues. V gave up 2 bases and J gave up 1 base, with 6 bases separating them. CDR3 protein: CASSLRESNQPQHF. The CDR3 coding sequence is TGTGCCAGCAGCTTACGGGAGAGCAATCAGCCCCAGCATTTT.

The chain uses TRBV6-5 and TRBJ1-3; D gene uncertain. The CDR3 contains 14 residues. Trimming took off 8 bases at V and 2 bases at J, with 13 bases between the two ends. Germline V gives CDR1 MNHEY, CDR2 SVGAGI. CDR3 loop: CASGEGDPGNTIYF. In DNA, the CDR3 is TGTGCCAGCGGCGAGGGAGATCCTGGAAACACCATATATTTT.

The V gene is TRBV5-1, the J gene TRBJ2-2; 7 bases fit TRBD2. V gave up 5 bases and J gave up 0 bases; unmatched junction bases: 4. CDR3 length: 15 residues. CDR1 SGHRS and CDR2 YFSETQ come from the germline V gene. Here the CDR3 reads CASRSGTTNTGELFF. The CDR3 coding sequence is TGCGCCAGCAGAAGCGGGACGACGAACACCGGGGAGCTGTTTTTT. The full variable domain, in which reference TRBV5-1 and TRBJ2-2 provide the parts outside the CDR3, is KAGVTQTPRYLIKTRGQQVTLSCSPISGHRSVSWYQQTPGQGLQFLFEYFSETQRNKGNFPGRFSGRQFSNSRSEMNVSTLELGDSALYLCASRSGTTNTGELFFGEGSRLTVL.

A single count supports this clone. The chain employs TRBV30 and TRBJ1-3; a weak D match, TRBD1 (6 bases). The CDR3 totals 16 residues. The V gene's germline CDR1 is GTSNPN and CDR2 SVGIG (reference sequence). The V end lost 2 bases, the J end lost 0 bases, and 14 bases lay between the germline ends. The CDR3 bases are TGTGCCTGGAGTAGAGCGGACAGCTACTCTGGAAACACCATATATTTT. It specifies CAWSRADSYSGNTIYF.

This sequence joins TRBV19 and TRBJ2-4; 7 bases map to TRBD1. The germline gives CDR1 LNHDA, CDR2 SQIVND (reference sequence). CDR3 length equals 14 residues. J was trimmed by 6 bases and V by 7 bases; bases with no gene match: 9. Here the CDR3 DNA reads TGTGCCAGTAACCACAGGGGAGTCGGAAACATTCAGTACTTC. Translating gives CASNHRGVGNIQYF.

V and J are TRBV11-3 and TRBJ2-2, with TRBD1 matching over 11 bases. The junction had 7 bases not matched to a gene; V was cut back by 4 bases and J by 6 bases. The CDR3 is 16 residues long. Germline CDR1 reads SGHNT; CDR2 reads YENEEA. CDR3 DNA: TGTGCCAGCAGCTCGGCTGGGACAGGGGGTTCCGGGGAGCTGTTTTTT. As protein: CASSSAGTGGSGELFF.

The J gene is TRBJ1-5, the V gene TRBV6-1; TRBD1 matches 9 bases. The CDR3 consists of 15 residues. Germline CDR1 and CDR2: MNHNS and SASEGT. Unmatched junction bases numbered 8, after V lost 7 bases and J lost 4 bases. The CDR3 region has the DNA TGTGCCAGCAAAGATGGACAGGGGAGGAATCAGCCCCAGCATTTT. It is translated as CASKDGQGRNQPQHF.

Written as DNA, the CDR3 is TGTGCCAGCTCACCACAGCCCCAAACTCGCACCTCCTACAATGAGCAGTTCTTC. This gives the protein CASSPQPQTRTSYNEQFF. This chain links TRBV18 with TRBJ2-1; no clear D. V was shortened by 1 base and J by 0 bases, with 16 bases between the two germline ends. Germline loops: CDR1 KGHSH, CDR2 LQKENI. This CDR3 is 18 amino acids long.

The chain combines TRBV5-1 with TRBJ2-5; TRBD2 is a possible D gene (7 bases). The V end lost 4 bases, the J end lost 4 bases, and 14 bases lay between the germline ends. Germline CDR1 is SGHRS and CDR2 is YFSETQ. There are 14 residues in the CDR3. As DNA, the CDR3 is TGCGCCAGCAGCGGGGGGGCCCGGGGAGAGACCCAGTACTTC. Protein product: CASSGGARGETQYF.

Concerning this clone: A junction end diverges from the germline sequence, so it may reflect a read error. This chain connects TRBV5-4 to TRBJ2-7; D unresolved. CDR3 length: 15 residues. Per the germline V gene, CDR1 is SGHNT and CDR2 is YYREEE (reference sequence). Here the CDR3 reads CTSSLSTALSYEQYF. The CDR3 bases are TGTACCAGCAGCTTGAGTACAGCTCTCTCCTACGAGCAGTACTTC.

The sample holds a few counts of this clone. V usage is TRBV6-1 and J usage is TRBJ1-5, with D possibly being TRBD1 (5 bases). CDR1 is MNHNS and CDR2 is SASEGT in the germline V gene. With 1 base removed from V and 0 bases from J, the gap between germline ends came to 10 bases. There are 16 residues in the CDR3. The CDR3 here is CASSEEGPYSNQPQHF. Here the CDR3 DNA reads TGTGCCAGCAGTGAAGAGGGGCCCTATAGCAATCAGCCCCAGCATTTT.

The chain combines TRBV2 with TRBJ2-5; TRBD1 matches at 9 bases. This CDR3 region has 14 residues. V lost 3 bases to trimming and J lost 5 bases; unmatched junction nucleotides: 4. Germline V CDR1 and CDR2: SNHLY, FYNNEI. In DNA form, the CDR3 reads TGTGCCAGCAGTGACGGACAGGGGCGGGAGACCCAGTACTTC. Protein product: CASSDGQGRETQYF. Filled out from reference TRBV2 and TRBJ2-5, the complete variable domain reads EPEVTQTPSHQVTQMGQEVILRCVPISNHLYFYWYRQILGQKVEFLVSFYNNEISEKSEIFDDQFSVERPDGSNFTLKIRSTKLEDSAMYFCASSDGQGRETQYFGPGTRLLVL.